This TCR beta chain was found in a study of PD-L1 blockade in urothelial cancer. Overall study: Blood samples contained a median about 150,000 T cells.

The CDR3 has 15 residues. Per the germline V gene, CDR1 is SEHNR and CDR2 is FQNEAQ (reference sequence). V trimming: 2 bases; J trimming: 5 bases; junction bases outside the gene matches: 7. The assay was immunoSEQ multiplex PCR, and TCRdb's table has in-frame clones only and misses some. Among roughly 130,000 clones, around 85% were seen once, and the ten largest hold 3.2%. Noted time point: pretreatment peripheral blood. The source of this sequence is a man aged 50 or older with urothelial cancer. This chain uses TRBV7-9 with TRBJ2-7; 9 positions match TRBD2. The material sequenced was PBMCs, taken around atezolizumab (anti-PD-L1) treatment. CDR3 DNA sequence: TGTGCCAGCAGCTTATCAGGTAGCGGGAGTAACGAGCAGTACTTC. It yields the protein CASSLSGSGSNEQYF. The full variable domain, in which reference TRBV7-9 and TRBJ2-7 provide the parts outside the CDR3, is DTGVSQNPRHKITKRGQNVTFRCDPISEHNRLYWYRQTLGQGPEFLTYFQNEAQLEKSRLLSDRFSAERPKGSFSTLEIQRTEQGDSAMYLCASSLSGSGSNEQYFGPGTRLTVT.